These T cell receptor beta chains were read from a single sample in a study of cytomegalovirus exposure and HLA in healthy donors. Generated by immunoSEQ multiplex PCR, the TCRdb table keeps only in-frame clones and is missing some. The record lists fewer than 95,000 clones, of which the ten most abundant hold approximately 4.5%. The source material was PBMCs. The receptors stem from a woman between 40 and 50 years old in good health and CMV-seropositive. The CDR3 runs from the conserved cysteine through the conserved F or W. Rows give clone size only sometimes, using once, few, many, or a class for an expanded clone.

abundance: -; len: 14; v_gene: TRBV19; CDR3aa: CASRDSPVNTEAFF
abundance: -; len: 16; v_gene: TRBV11-2; CDR3aa: CASSLDGGTGGYGYTF
abundance: -; len: 20; v_gene: TRBV12-5; CDR3aa: CASARSRGLAGGSNTGELFF
abundance: -; len: 13; v_gene: TRBV18; CDR3aa: CASSPFTDRDYTF
abundance: -; len: 17; v_gene: TRBV5-3; CDR3aa: CARGIVGRTSSYNEQFF
abundance: -; len: 14; v_gene: TRBV7-6; CDR3aa: CASSSGQGFVKLFF
abundance: -; len: 13; v_gene: TRBV7-2; CDR3aa: CASRPTGYYGYTF
abundance: -; len: 14; v_gene: TRBV6-5; CDR3aa: CASSPDRENGEQFF
abundance: -; len: 12; v_gene: TRBV28; CDR3aa: CASSWGQIEAFF
abundance: -; len: 14; v_gene: TRBV6-1; CDR3aa: CASSPTGGTDTQYF
abundance: -; len: 15; v_gene: TRBV7-7; CDR3aa: CASSLRTGGYYEQYF
abundance: -; len: 12; v_gene: TRBV28; CDR3aa: CASVTRQQPQHF
abundance: -; len: 16; v_gene: TRBV6-6; CDR3aa: CASAPTRDISGNTIYF
abundance: -; len: 13; v_gene: TRBV5-6; CDR3aa: CASSSATDSPLHF
abundance: -; len: 13; v_gene: TRBV29-1; CDR3aa: CSVGQTLNQPQHF
abundance: medium-sized; len: 13; v_gene: TRBV7-9; CDR3aa: CASSNKDNEKLFF
abundance: -; len: 13; v_gene: TRBV5-1; CDR3aa: CASSFNGEETQYF
abundance: -; len: 14; v_gene: TRBV28; CDR3aa: CASSRTGGQETQYF
abundance: -; len: 15; v_gene: TRBV5-4; CDR3aa: CASSLGTSWGDEQFF
abundance: -; len: 16; v_gene: TRBV5-4; CDR3aa: CASSLVSGGENSPLHF
abundance: -; len: 16; v_gene: TRBV30; CDR3aa: CAWRQAGNVFSYEQYF
abundance: -; len: 16; v_gene: TRBV27; CDR3aa: CASSPRLAGGGEEQFF
abundance: -; len: 14; v_gene: TRBV28; CDR3aa: CASRSGTGNNEQFF
abundance: -; len: 12; v_gene: TRBV2; CDR3aa: CASSREQETQYF
abundance: -; len: 14; v_gene: TRBV5-5; CDR3aa: CASSPGQGLDTQYF
abundance: -; len: 16; v_gene: TRBV15; CDR3aa: CATSDSDRGRADTQYF
abundance: -; len: 15; v_gene: TRBV5-1; CDR3aa: CASSPDREPGNTIYF
abundance: -; len: 16; v_gene: TRBV10-1; CDR3aa: CASSESDRKANYGYTF
abundance: -; len: 13; v_gene: TRBV18; CDR3aa: CASSLSIRDTQYF
abundance: -; len: 15; v_gene: TRBV11-3; CDR3aa: CASSLGPPPAYEQYF
abundance: -; len: 19; v_gene: TRBV10-3; CDR3aa: CATLSLGLAGAPNTGELFF
abundance: -; len: 16; v_gene: TRBV4-1; CDR3aa: CASSQDLGTPGETQYF
abundance: -; len: 15; v_gene: TRBV7-6; CDR3aa: CASSLRGLNSYEQYF
abundance: -; len: 21; v_gene: TRBV27; CDR3aa: CASSFRVAGEYRPSGANVLTF
abundance: -; len: 16; v_gene: TRBV2; CDR3aa: CASSDPTSGSTDTQYF
abundance: -; len: 16; v_gene: TRBV18; CDR3aa: CASSPPEQGGTGELFF
abundance: -; len: 15; v_gene: TRBV7-2; CDR3aa: CASSLQGMGDYGYTF
abundance: -; len: 14; v_gene: TRBV13; CDR3aa: CASSSRQTWDTQYF
abundance: -; len: 15; v_gene: TRBV4-3; CDR3aa: CASSPGQALNYGYTF
abundance: -; len: 15; v_gene: TRBV2; CDR3aa: CASSALTTGSTEAFF
abundance: -; len: 14; v_gene: TRBV6-4; CDR3aa: CASSDVTGGGTQYF